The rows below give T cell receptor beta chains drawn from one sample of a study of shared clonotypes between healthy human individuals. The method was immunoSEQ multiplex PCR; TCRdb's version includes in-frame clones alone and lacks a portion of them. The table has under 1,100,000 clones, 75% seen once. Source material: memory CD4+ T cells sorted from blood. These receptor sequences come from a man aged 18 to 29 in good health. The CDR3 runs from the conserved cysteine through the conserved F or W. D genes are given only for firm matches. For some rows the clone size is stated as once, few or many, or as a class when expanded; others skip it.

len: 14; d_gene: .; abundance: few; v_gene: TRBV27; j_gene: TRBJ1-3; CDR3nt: TGTGCCAGCAGTTACCCCCGGACTGGAAACACCATATATTTT; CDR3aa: CASSYPRTGNTIYF
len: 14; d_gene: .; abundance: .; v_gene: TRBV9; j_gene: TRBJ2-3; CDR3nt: TGTGCCAGCAGCGTAGCTAGGGAAACAGATACGCAGTATTTT; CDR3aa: CASSVARETDTQYF
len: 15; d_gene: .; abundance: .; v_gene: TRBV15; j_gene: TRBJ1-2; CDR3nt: TGTGCCACCAGCAGAGCGGAGTTAGCTAACTATGGCTACACCTTC; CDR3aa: CATSRAELANYGYTF
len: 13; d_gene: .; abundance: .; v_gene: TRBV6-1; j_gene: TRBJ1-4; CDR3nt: TGTGCCAGCAGTGACGGACGGTTTGAAAAACTGTTTTTT; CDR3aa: CASSDGRFEKLFF
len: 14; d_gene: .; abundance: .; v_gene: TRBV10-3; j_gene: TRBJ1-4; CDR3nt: TGTGCCATCAAACCGGGGGGGCTAGATGAAAAACTGTTTTTT; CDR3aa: CAIKPGGLDEKLFF
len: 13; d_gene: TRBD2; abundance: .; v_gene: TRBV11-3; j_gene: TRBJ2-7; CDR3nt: TGTGCCAGGACTAGCGGGACTCTTTACGAGCAGTACTTC; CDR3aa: CARTSGTLYEQYF
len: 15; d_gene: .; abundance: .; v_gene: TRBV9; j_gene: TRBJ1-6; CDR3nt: TGTGCCAGCAGCGCTGCTGACCGACAATTGGCGCCCCTCCACTTT; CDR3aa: CASSAADRQLAPLHF
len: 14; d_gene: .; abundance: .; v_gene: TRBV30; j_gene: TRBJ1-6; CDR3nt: TGTGCCTGGAAAACACCCCGGGGAGATTCACCCCTCCACTTT; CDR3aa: CAWKTPRGDSPLHF
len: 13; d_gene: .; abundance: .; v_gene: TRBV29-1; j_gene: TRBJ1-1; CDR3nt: TGCAGCGTTGAACGAGGGAGGAACACTGAAGCTTTCTTT; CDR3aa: CSVERGRNTEAFF
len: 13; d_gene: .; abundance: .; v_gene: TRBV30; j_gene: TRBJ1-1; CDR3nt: TGTGCCTGGAGTGTACGGTTGAACACTGAAGCTTTCTTT; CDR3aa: CAWSVRLNTEAFF
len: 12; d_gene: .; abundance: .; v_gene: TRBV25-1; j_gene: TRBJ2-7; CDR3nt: TGTGCCAGCACCTATAGCGGCTACGAGCAGTACTTC; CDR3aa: CASTYSGYEQYF
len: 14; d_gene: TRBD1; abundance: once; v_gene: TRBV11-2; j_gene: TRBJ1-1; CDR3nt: TGTGCCAGCAGGAAGGGACAGGGCGACACTGAAGCTTTCTTT; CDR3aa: CASRKGQGDTEAFF
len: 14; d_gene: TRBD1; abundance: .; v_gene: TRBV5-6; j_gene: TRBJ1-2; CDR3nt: TGTGCCAGCAGTTCTAGGGACAGCCCGGGGGGCTACACCTTC; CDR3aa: CASSSRDSPGGYTF
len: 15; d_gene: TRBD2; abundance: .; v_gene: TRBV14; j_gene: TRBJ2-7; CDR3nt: TGTGCCAGCAGCACGGGACTAGCGGGCTCCTACGAGCAGTACTTC; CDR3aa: CASSTGLAGSYEQYF
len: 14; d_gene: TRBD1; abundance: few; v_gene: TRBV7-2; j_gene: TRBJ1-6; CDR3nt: TGTGCCAGCAGCTCGGGACAGCCCAATTCACCCCTCCACTTT; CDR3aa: CASSSGQPNSPLHF
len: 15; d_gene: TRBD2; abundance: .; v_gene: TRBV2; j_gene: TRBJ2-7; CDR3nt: TGTGCCAGCAGTGGGCTAAGCGGGACCTCCTACGAGCAGTACTTC; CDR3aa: CASSGLSGTSYEQYF
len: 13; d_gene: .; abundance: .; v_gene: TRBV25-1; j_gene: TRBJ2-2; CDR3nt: TGTGCCAGCAGTGAGACAGGAACCGGGGAGCTGTTTTTT; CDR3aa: CASSETGTGELFF
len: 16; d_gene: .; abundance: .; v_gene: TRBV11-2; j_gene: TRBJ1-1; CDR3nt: TGTGCCAGCAGCTTCCCAGTGGGGGGGACGAACACTGAAGCTTTCTTT; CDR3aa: CASSFPVGGTNTEAFF
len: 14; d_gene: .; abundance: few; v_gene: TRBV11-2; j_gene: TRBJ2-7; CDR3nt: TGTGCCAGCAGCTGGGGCCCCAGCTCCTACGAGCAGTACTTC; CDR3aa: CASSWGPSSYEQYF
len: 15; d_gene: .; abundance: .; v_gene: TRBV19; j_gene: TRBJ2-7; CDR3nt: TGTGCCAGTAGTACCCGGACAGGAGGGTCCTACGAGCAGTACTTC; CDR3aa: CASSTRTGGSYEQYF
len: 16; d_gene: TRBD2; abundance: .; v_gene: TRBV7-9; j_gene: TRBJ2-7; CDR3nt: TGTGCCAGCAGCTTAGGGACTAGCGGGAGCACCTACGAGCAGTACTTC; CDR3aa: CASSLGTSGSTYEQYF
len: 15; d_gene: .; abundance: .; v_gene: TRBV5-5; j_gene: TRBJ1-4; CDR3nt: TGTGCCAGCAGTTCGTCCCCGGGGTCTAATGAAAAACTGTTTTTT; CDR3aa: CASSSSPGSNEKLFF
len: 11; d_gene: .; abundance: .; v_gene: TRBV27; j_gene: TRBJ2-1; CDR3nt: TGTGCCAGCAGTTTGGGATCTCTGCGGTTCTTC; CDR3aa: CASSLGSLRFF
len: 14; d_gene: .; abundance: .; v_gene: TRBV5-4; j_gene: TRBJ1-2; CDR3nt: TGTGCCAGCAGCTTGGAGGGGTCTAACTATGGCTACACCTTC; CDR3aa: CASSLEGSNYGYTF
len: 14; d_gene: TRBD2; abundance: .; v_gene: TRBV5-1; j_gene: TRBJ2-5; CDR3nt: TGCGCCAGCAGCTGGGAGGGGCGCGGAGAGACCCAGTACTTC; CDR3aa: CASSWEGRGETQYF
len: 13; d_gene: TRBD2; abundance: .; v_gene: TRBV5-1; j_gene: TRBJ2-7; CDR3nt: TGCGCCAGCAGGTCCGGGACTAGCTCTTCTCAGTACTTC; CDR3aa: CASRSGTSSSQYF
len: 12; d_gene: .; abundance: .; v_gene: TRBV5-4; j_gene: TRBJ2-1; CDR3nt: TGTGCCAGCAGCCCTAGCGACAATGAGCAGTTCTTC; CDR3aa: CASSPSDNEQFF
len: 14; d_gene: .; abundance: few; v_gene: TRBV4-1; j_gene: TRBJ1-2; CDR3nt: TGCGCCAGCAGCCAATTCCTTGGGGCGGTTGGCTACACCTTC; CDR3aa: CASSQFLGAVGYTF
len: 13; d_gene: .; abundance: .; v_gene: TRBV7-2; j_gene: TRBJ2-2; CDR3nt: TGTGCCAGCAGCTTAGCAATGCCCGGGGAGCTGTTTTTT; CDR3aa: CASSLAMPGELFF
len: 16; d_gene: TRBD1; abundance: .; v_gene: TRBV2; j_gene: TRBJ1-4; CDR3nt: TGTGCCAGCAGTAGGGGACAGGGAGGAACTAATGAAAAACTGTTTTTT; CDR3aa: CASSRGQGGTNEKLFF
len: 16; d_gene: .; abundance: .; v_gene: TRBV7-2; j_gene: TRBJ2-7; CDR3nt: TGTGCCAGCACGTCCCAAGGCGGGTTTAGCTCCTACGAGCAGTACTTC; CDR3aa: CASTSQGGFSSYEQYF
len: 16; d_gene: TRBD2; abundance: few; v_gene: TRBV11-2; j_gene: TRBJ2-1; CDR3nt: TGTGCCAGCAGCTTAGCAGGCGGGGGGGCGGGAAATGAGCAGTTCTTC; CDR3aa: CASSLAGGGAGNEQFF
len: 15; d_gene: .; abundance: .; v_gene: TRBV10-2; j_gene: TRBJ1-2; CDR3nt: TGCGCCAGCAGTGAGTCGCACAGAGCTAACTATGGCTACACCTTC; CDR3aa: CASSESHRANYGYTF
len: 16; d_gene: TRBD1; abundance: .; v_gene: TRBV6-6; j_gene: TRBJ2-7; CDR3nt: TGTGCCAGCAGCCGCGCCTATGACAGGGAAGCGTACGAGCAGTACTTC; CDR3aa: CASSRAYDREAYEQYF
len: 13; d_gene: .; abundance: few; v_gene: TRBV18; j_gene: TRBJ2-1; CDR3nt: TGTGCCAGCTCACCACGTGACTGGAATGAGCAGTTCTTC; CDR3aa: CASSPRDWNEQFF
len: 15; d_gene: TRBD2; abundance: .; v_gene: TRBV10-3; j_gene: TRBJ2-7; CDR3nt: TGTGCCATCAGTGAGACGTCGGGAGGGCTCAACGAGCAGTACTTC; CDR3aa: CAISETSGGLNEQYF
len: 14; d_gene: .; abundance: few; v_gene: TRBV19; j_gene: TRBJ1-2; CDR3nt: TGTGCCAGTAGTCTATCAGTCATCCAGATGCTTTACACCTTC; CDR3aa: CASSLSVIQMLYTF